The sequence of this T cell receptor (beta chain) was determined in a study of T-cell memory formation after mild COVID-19 (dated by TCRdb to the early 2020s). Turning to the overall study: TCR sequence clusters from the two donors were largely donor specific. Two young, previously healthy adult volunteers, one female and one male, were included in the cohort. In two donors, T-cell clones that expanded and contracted after mild COVID-19 were tracked by sequencing TCRalpha and TCRbeta repertoires over time.

Sequencing was performed on an Illumina NovaSeq 6000. cDNA libraries for TCRalpha and TCRbeta were prepared by 5'RACE using constant-segment primers, with sample barcodes and unique molecular identifiers added. Trizol reagent was used to extract RNA from every sample. Libraries were amplified in two PCR steps, with a second sample barcode and Illumina TruSeq adapters added in the second step. Libraries were sequenced on an Illumina NovaSeq with 2 x 150 bp paired-end reads. In the original analysis: Reads were demultiplexed and collapsed into UMI-guided consensus sequences with migec v1.2.7. Using mixcr v2.1.11, UMI consensuses were aligned to TRA and TRB V and J templates and then assembled into clonotypes. Clonotypes were classified as expanded or contracted when called significant by both edgeR and NoisET, with noise models trained on biological replicates. edgeR calls used a false discovery rate-adjusted p below 0.01 and a log2 fold-change threshold of 1. As an exploratory analysis of dynamics, max-normalized trajectories of the 1000 most abundant clonotypes were examined by PCA with hierarchical clustering. Separately sequenced CD4+ and CD8+ repertoires were used to assign the CD4 or CD8 phenotype of responding clones. Starting from the raw public reads, TCRdb applied fastp trimming at Q25, assembled clones with MiXCR and retained in-frame beta chains. Every entry covers one CDR3 protein and lists the most common genes and DNA from its rows. TCRdb's processing, not the study's, gives the V and J calls here. The sample profile shows about 180,000 distinct CDR3 sequences; 16% of them were found once. Approximately 2% of the sample lies in the top ten.

A distance of 13 bases separates the germline ends of V and J, which lose 7 bases and 4 bases respectively. Counted from cysteine to phenylalanine, this CDR3 has 14 amino acids. The retained sequence is limited to the CDR3, 42 bases, with the frame set at the first base. For CDR1 and CDR2, the germline V gene lists ENHRY and SYGVKD. Ficoll-Paque density gradient centrifugation was used to isolate PBMCs. What the work shows at the level of the full study, not this receptor alone: Contracting CD4+ clones appeared mostly in the CM and EM memory subsets, whereas CD8+ clones were enriched in EMRA. From day 15 to 85, contracting clones showed balanced CD4/CD8 phenotypes, whereas a second wave of clones that expanded from day 15 to 37 leaned towards CD4+. Some responding clones were found in pre-infection memory, which suggests that pre-existing cross-reactive memory T cells took part in the SARS-CoV-2 response. The study included only a couple of mild cases, and larger cohorts that include severe cases with pre-infection samples were judged to be necessary. Whether the second-wave clones peaking on day 37 were SARS-CoV-2 specific was not confirmed.

On this clonotype: No cognate antigen has been identified for it. The sample holds no much larger clone one base away, and base qualities are not on file.

The sequenced sample was PBMCs or a T cell subset sorted from them (not recorded which). This chain is built from TRBV10-3 and TRBJ2-2; the D region possibly corresponds to TRBD2 (6 bases align). The sequence came from an adult woman who had mild COVID-19 (a few samples of this study predate the infection). The sample titles of this study are shuffled in the database, so cell type and time point are left out; the donor was told from shared clones. The DNA sequence is TGTGCCATCAATCCGGGAGCAGGCACCGGGGAGCTGTTTTTT. Its amino acids are CAINPGAGTGELFF.